The clone carrying this T cell receptor beta chain has only one observation. What it binds is unknown. The record originates from a study of T cell responses to AZD1222 COVID-19 vaccine. Assay: immunoSEQ multiplex PCR; the TCRdb copy retains only in-frame clones and omits some. The sample contains around 150,000 clones, 80% to 95% of which appear only once. Trimming at V came to 7 bases and at J to 0 bases, leaving 6 bases not matched to a gene. This CDR3 contains 15 residues. Germline CDR1 is LNHDA and CDR2 is SQIVND (reference sequence). The study's findings and limits: Spike-specific TCR repertoires showed rising breadth and depth after two AZD1222 doses. Repertoires were collected only later (after the peak T cell response had occurred). Seropositive AZD1222 recipients at baseline numbered only five or six.

It was second doses at about 4 or about 12 weeks that were pooled. The chain carries TRBV19 and TRBJ2-1; the match to TRBD1 covers 7 bases. This sample comprised peripheral blood, obtained 28 days after the second AZD1222 dose. The TCR sequence derives from an adult who received the AZD1222 COVID-19 vaccine. In nucleotides, the CDR3 is TGTGCCAGTACAACGGACAGGAGCTCCTACAATGAGCAGTTCTTC. Translating gives CASTTDRSSYNEQFF.